Below are 10 T cell receptor beta chains sequenced from a single sample in a study of CD8 T cells in Susac syndrome. It was with random hexamers that about 0.45 to 1 ug RNA was reverse transcribed. TCRdb itself ran the immunoSEQ multiplex PCR reads through MiXCR, one entry per CDR3 protein. The profile shows roughly 130,000 distinct CDR3 sequences, approximately 94% of them singletons. The source material was CD4+ T cells from PBMCs. The receptors stem from a human donor with multiple sclerosis.

The chain uses TRBV6-5 and TRBJ2-3; D is uncertain. Germline V lookup: CDR1 MNHEY, CDR2 SVGAGI. V lost 8 bases, J lost 1 base, and 10 bases lay in between. This CDR3 comprises 13 residues. The CDR3 nucleotides are TGTGCCAGCGCCCTTAGGCGCACAGATACGCAGTATTTT. Its translation: CASALRRTDTQYF.

V and J are TRBV7-2 and TRBJ2-5; TRBD2 might be the D (6 bases). The CDR3 covers 13 residues. Germline V gene lookup returns CDR1 SGHTA and CDR2 FQGNSA. Trimming left V 2 bases short and J 7 bases short, with 11 bases between. CDR3 sequence: CASSLRPRGTQYF. The DNA of the CDR3 is TGTGCCAGCAGCTTACGTCCGCGGGGGACCCAGTACTTC.

DNA for the CDR3: TGCGCCAGCAGCTTGGCCAGGGGAATCCATGGCTACACCTTC. It encodes CASSLARGIHGYTF. This sequence joins TRBV5-1 and TRBJ1-2; D perhaps matches TRBD1 (6 bases). The CDR3 totals 14 residues. The V end lost 0 bases, the J end lost 6 bases, and 12 bases lay between the germline ends. Germline V gene sequence: CDR1 SGHRS, CDR2 YFSETQ. The full variable domain, in which reference TRBV5-1 and TRBJ1-2 provide the parts outside the CDR3, is KAGVTQTPRYLIKTRGQQVTLSCSPISGHRSVSWYQQTPGQGLQFLFEYFSETQRNKGNFPGRFSGRQFSNSRSEMNVSTLELGDSALYLCASSLARGIHGYTFGSGTRLTVV.

The J gene is TRBJ2-7, the V gene TRBV12-3 or TRBV12-4, with D possibly matching TRBD2 (5 bases). V lost 5 bases and J 6 bases, leaving 20 bases between the germline ends. CDR3 length: 15 amino acids. The CDR3 spells CASSPLASPEGEQYF. CDR3 DNA: TGTGCCAGCAGTCCCCTGGCTAGCCCAGAGGGCGAGCAGTACTTC.

The genes are TRBV20-1 and TRBJ2-3, with TRBD2 matching over 8 bases. Germline V gene lookup returns CDR1 DFQATT and CDR2 SNEGSKA (reference sequence). Germline trimming cut 4 bases from V and 1 base from J; bases unmatched to any gene: 1. The CDR3 is 13 amino acids. CDR3 sequence reads: CSAKTSGTDTQYF. The CDR3 DNA reads TGCAGTGCTAAGACTAGCGGCACAGATACGCAGTATTTT.

The V call is TRBV27, the J call TRBJ2-7; a possible D gene is TRBD2 (6 bases). Germline V gene data show CDR1 as MNHEY and CDR2 as SMNVEV (reference sequence). The CDR3 spans 18 residues. Trimming took 8 bases from V and 2 from J, leaving 28 bases between them. The CDR3 nucleotides are TGTGCCAGCGGAACGCGGGACTTCCAGTTAACCCAGACCTACGAGCAGTACTTC. This codes for CASGTRDFQLTQTYEQYF.

The rearrangement links TRBV27 to TRBJ2-7; possibly TRBD1 for D (6 bases). V lost 6 bases, J lost 3 bases, and 12 bases lay in between. The CDR3 is 13 residues long. From germline, CDR1 is MNHEY and CDR2 SMNVEV (reference sequence). CDR3 DNA sequence: TGTGCCAGCAGCGGGTCAGGGGTCTACGAGCAGTACTTC. Translated: CASSGSGVYEQYF.

The rearrangement joins TRBV3-1 to TRBJ2-3; D might be TRBD2 (6 bases). The CDR3 runs to 15 residues. Per the germline V gene, CDR1 is LGHDT and CDR2 is YNNKEL (reference sequence). V lost 2 bases, J lost 1 base, and 10 bases lay in between. In nucleotides, the CDR3 is TGTGCCAGCAGCCAAAGAGGCGGGGGCACAGATACGCAGTATTTT. It encodes CASSQRGGGTDTQYF.

The V gene is TRBV7-2, the J gene TRBJ1-2, with 8 nucleotides matching TRBD1. Germline-derived CDR1 and CDR2 are SGHTA and FQGNSA. J lost 6 bases, V lost 5 bases, and 17 bases had no gene match. CDR3 length equals 17 residues. CDR3 DNA sequence: TGTGCCAGCAGCGTCAAGGGAGGCAGGGGGCCGGGTGATGGCTACACCTTC. Its protein is CASSVKGGRGPGDGYTF.

The rearrangement joins TRBV3-1 to TRBJ1-5; the D gene is possibly TRBD1 (5 bases). Germline loops: CDR1 LGHDT, CDR2 YNNKEL (reference sequence). V was clipped by 1 base and J by 9 bases, with 10 bases between them. CDR3 size: 13 residues. CDR3 nucleotides: TGTGCCAGCAGCCAAGCCAAGGGGTTGCCCCAGCATTTT. Its translation is CASSQAKGLPQHF. Full variable domain (missing parts from reference TRBV3-1 and TRBJ1-5): DTAVSQTPKYLVTQMGNDKSIKCEQNLGHDTMYWYKQDSKKFLKIMFSYNNKELIINETVPNRFSPKSPDKAHLNLHINSLELGDSAVYFCASSQAKGLPQHFGDGTRLSIL.